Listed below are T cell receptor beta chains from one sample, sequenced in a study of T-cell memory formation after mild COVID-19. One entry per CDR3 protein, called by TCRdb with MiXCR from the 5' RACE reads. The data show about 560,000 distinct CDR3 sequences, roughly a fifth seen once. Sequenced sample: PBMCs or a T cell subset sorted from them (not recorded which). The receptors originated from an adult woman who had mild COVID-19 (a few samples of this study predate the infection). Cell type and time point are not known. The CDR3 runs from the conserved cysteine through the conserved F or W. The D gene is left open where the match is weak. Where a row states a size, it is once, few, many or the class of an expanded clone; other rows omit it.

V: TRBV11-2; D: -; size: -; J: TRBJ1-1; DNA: TGTGCCAGCAGCTTAGGGGCGTACACTGAAGCTTTCTTT; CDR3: CASSLGAYTEAFF
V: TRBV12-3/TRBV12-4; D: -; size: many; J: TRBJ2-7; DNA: TGTGCCAGCAGTTTATTAAACGAGCAGTACTTC; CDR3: CASSLLNEQYF
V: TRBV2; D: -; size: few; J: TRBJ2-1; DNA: TGTGCCAGCAGTGGCGAGCAGGGGCGGGGAAACAATGAGCAGTTCTTC; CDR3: CASSGEQGRGNNEQFF
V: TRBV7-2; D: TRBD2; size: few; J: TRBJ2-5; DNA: TGTGCCAGCAGCATAACCATCCGGGGGGGCAAAGAGACCCAGTACTTC; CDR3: CASSITIRGGKETQYF
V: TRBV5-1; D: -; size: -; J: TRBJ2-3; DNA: TGCGCCAGCAATTTAGAGAGCACAGATACGCAGTATTTT; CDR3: CASNLESTDTQYF
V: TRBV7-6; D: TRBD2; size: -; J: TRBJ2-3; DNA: TGTGCCAGCAGCTTTGGGACTAGCGGGAGCACAGATACGCAGTATTTT; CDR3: CASSFGTSGSTDTQYF
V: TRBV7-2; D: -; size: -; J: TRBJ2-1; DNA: TGTGCCAGCAGCTTAGCGGCGGCGGGCTCCTACAATGAGCAGTTCTTC; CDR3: CASSLAAAGSYNEQFF
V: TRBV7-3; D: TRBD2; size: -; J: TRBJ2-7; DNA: TGTGCCAGCAGCCCAGCCGCGGGAGGCCAAGAGCAGTACTTC; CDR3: CASSPAAGGQEQYF
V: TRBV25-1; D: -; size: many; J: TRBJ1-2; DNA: TGTGCCAGCAGTGAAGGGGGGGGCTACACCTTC; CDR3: CASSEGGGYTF
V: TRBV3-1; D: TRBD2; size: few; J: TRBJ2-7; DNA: TGTGCCAGCAGCCCTTCTGAGCGGGGAACCTACGAGCAGTACTTC; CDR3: CASSPSERGTYEQYF
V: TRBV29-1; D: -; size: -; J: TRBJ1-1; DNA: TGCACCACCGCCGTGGGGGGCGGGCTCACTGAAGCTTTCTTT; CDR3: CTTAVGGGLTEAFF
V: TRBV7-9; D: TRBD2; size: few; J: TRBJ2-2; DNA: TGTGCCAGCAGCATAAGCGGGAGTAGCACCGGGGAGCTGTTTTTT; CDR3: CASSISGSSTGELFF
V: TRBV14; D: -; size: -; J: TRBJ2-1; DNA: TGTGCCAGCACTCCATGGGGGTACAATGAGCAGTTCTTC; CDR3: CASTPWGYNEQFF
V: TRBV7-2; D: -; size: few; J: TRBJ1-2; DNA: TGTGCCAGCAGCCCCACTCTCGACAGGAGGGGCGGCTACACCTTC; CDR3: CASSPTLDRRGGYTF
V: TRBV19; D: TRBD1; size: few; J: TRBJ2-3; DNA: TGTGCCAGTAGCCCCAGACATAGGACAGGGAGTCCCACAGATACGCAGTATTTT; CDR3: CASSPRHRTGSPTDTQYF
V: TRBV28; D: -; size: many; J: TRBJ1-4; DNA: TGTGCCAGCAGTTCTGGGAGTGCAACTAATGAAAAACTGTTTTTT; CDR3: CASSSGSATNEKLFF
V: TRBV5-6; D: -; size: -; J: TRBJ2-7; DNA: TGTGCCAGCAGCTTGGGGACGATGGACTACGAGCAGTACTTC; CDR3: CASSLGTMDYEQYF
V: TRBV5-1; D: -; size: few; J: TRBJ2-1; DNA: TGCGCCAGCAGCCCAGAAGGGGCCGGAAATGAGCAGTTCTTC; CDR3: CASSPEGAGNEQFF
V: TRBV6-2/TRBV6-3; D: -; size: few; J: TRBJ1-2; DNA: TGTGCCAGCAGGGACGGGACGGTAAACGAGTATGGCTACACCTTC; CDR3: CASRDGTVNEYGYTF
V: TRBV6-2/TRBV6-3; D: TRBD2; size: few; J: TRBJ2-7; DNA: TGTGCCAGCACTTTACGGGGGGAGTGGACCTACGAGCAGTACTTC; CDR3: CASTLRGEWTYEQYF
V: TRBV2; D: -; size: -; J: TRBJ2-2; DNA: TGTGCCAGCACTGAGGGGCCCACCGGGGAGCTGTTTTTT; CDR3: CASTEGPTGELFF
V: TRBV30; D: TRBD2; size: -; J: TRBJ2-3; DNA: TGTGCCTGGAGCGGACTAGGGACTAGCGGGGGGAGCACAGATACGCAGTATTTT; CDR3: CAWSGLGTSGGSTDTQYF
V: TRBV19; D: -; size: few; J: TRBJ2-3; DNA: TGTGCCAGTAGTATAACAGGGTCTAGCACAGATACGCAGTATTTT; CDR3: CASSITGSSTDTQYF
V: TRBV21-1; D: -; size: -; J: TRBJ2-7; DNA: TGTGCCAGCAGCAAAGGGACACGGGGCTGCTACGAGCAGTACTTC; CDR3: CASSKGTRGCYEQYF
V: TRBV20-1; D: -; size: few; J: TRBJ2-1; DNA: TGCAGTGCTAGCGGTCCAATGTTCTTC; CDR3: CSASGPMFF
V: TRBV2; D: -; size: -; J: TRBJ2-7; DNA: TGTGCCAGCAGTGACCAGGGATCTGTCTACGAGCAGTACTTC; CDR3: CASSDQGSVYEQYF